This TCR beta chain derives from a study of coeliac disease. About the study: The study queried TRBV7-2 bias without high-resolution HLA data.

Study results and limitations: Unbiased detection of gliadin-specific T cells was judged not feasible with this approach. In active celiac disease, intraepithelial and lamina propria TRB and TRG repertoires were less clonal than controls.

The CDR3 length is 17 residues. Germline V gene sequence: CDR1 SGHRS, CDR2 YFSETQ. V was clipped by 4 bases and J by 4 bases; unmatched bases: 13. Method: immunoSEQ multiplex PCR; TCRdb's copy keeps in-frame clones and lacks some. This sample has thousands of clones; approximately 60% occur once, and the top ten carry 9.4%. Remarks on this clone: Antigen specificity is unknown.

Cells were frozen in aliquots of 500,000, and one aliquot per fraction was sequenced. The chain couples TRBV5-1 to TRBJ2-5; 10 bases map to TRBD1. Sequenced sample: intraepithelial lymphocytes from the gut. This receptor was obtained from a man aged 65 to 79 with active celiac disease. In DNA form, the CDR3 reads TGCGCCAGCAGCACGGACAGGGGGACGACCTCGGTAGAGACCCAGTACTTC. It codes for CASSTDRGTTSVETQYF.